This record covers a single T cell receptor beta chain. What it binds is not known. Per the original methods: Lowest detectable productive clonotype frequency was 2.59 x 10-5. TCRdb's table, derived via immunoSEQ multiplex PCR, lists solely in-frame clones and lacks some. The V and J calls and clone size come from that table; D and trimming were worked out from the DNA. This table holds about 21,000 clones, roughly 65% found once. This sample is drawn from a study of STAT5B mutations in CD4+ large granular lymphocyte leukemia. Study findings and constraints: 8/27 top patient clones versus 2/35 control clones were TRBV06-family. Patient CD4-sorted repertoires stayed more clonal than healthy ones after leukemic-clone removal. Main leukemic clonotypes were patient-specific, but more than 20% appeared at low frequency elsewhere.

The CDR3 covers 14 residues. Trimming pared 4 bases from V and 4 bases from J, leaving 11 bases between. Sequenced sample: CD4+ T cells from blood buffy coats. The origin of this receptor is a human donor in good health. The chain joins TRBV23-1 to TRBJ1-5; D perhaps matches TRBD1 (6 bases). TRBV23-1 is reported as an ORF; its role is uncertain. The CDR3 region is CASSRQGLNQPQHF. CDR3 DNA sequence: TGCGCCAGCAGTCGCCAGGGGCTGAATCAGCCCCAGCATTTT.